The sequence of this TCR beta chain was determined in a study of CD8 T cells in ankylosing spondylitis. This CDR3 is 15 amino acids long. V was shortened by 0 bases and J by 7 bases, with 16 bases between the two germline ends. CDR1 and CDR2 (germline): SGDLS, YYNGEE. Notes on the study in general: Earlier work had already found some motif variants in reactive arthritis synovial fluid and blood. Ankylosing spondylitis blood seemed to carry a telltale TCR beta motif made of about 8 highly homologous variants.

For this clonotype: What it binds is not known.

TCRdb re-called the 5' RACE reads with MiXCR, one entry per CDR3 protein. The data show fewer than 750,000 distinct CDR3 sequences, around 17% seen once. Input material: blood, either unsorted or a sorted T cell fraction (not recorded which). This receptor was obtained from a male donor with ankylosing spondylitis. The rearrangement uses TRBV9 and TRBJ1-2; weak D call: TRBD1 (6 bases). CDR3 coding DNA: TGTGCCAGCAGCGTAGAGGCCCGGGACATTTTTGGCTACACCTTC. Translation gives CASSVEARDIFGYTF.